The next 22 T cell receptor beta chains were all read from a single sample in a study of OX40 agonist ivuxolimab in advanced cancers. The assay was immunoSEQ multiplex PCR, and TCRdb's table has in-frame clones only and misses some. Among 87,000 or so clones, more than 75% were seen once, and the ten largest hold around 1.6%. Sample: CD4+ or CD8+ T cells sorted from blood, taken in a trial of the OX40 agonist ivuxolimab. The receptors here all came from an adult with an advanced solid tumor such as melanoma, head and neck, liver or kidney cancer.

This chain joins TRBV5-6 and TRBJ1-6; TRBD1 aligns across 7 bases. V shed 4 bases, J shed 6 bases, and the junction held 7 bases outside the gene matches. Per the germline V gene, CDR1 is SGHDT and CDR2 is YYEEEE. CDR3 length equals 15 residues. CDR3 sequence (DNA): TGTGCCAGCAGCAGAAGCCCAGGGGGTAATTCACCCCTCCACTTT. This codes for CASSRSPGGNSPLHF.

The chain recombines TRBV5-1 with TRBJ2-7; D is ambiguous. Trimming removed 0 bases from V and 2 bases from J, with 9 bases in between. The CDR3 is 14 residues long. Per the germline V gene, CDR1 is SGHRS and CDR2 is YFSETQ. The CDR3 sequence: CASSLVPGTYEQYF. The CDR3 bases are TGCGCCAGCAGCTTGGTTCCGGGTACCTACGAGCAGTACTTC.

The chain employs TRBV4-1 and TRBJ1-2; 7 nucleotides agree with TRBD1. The V gene's germline CDR1 is MGHRA and CDR2 YSYEKL. J gave up 0 bases and V 4 bases, and 8 bases lay outside the gene matches. This CDR3 has 16 residues. The DNA for the CDR3 is TGCGCCAGCAGCCTCCACGACAGGGATGCTAACTATGGCTACACCTTC. This codes for CASSLHDRDANYGYTF.

The V and J genes are TRBV28 and TRBJ2-3, with 9 positions matching TRBD2. V lost 4 bases and J lost 6; bases outside the gene matches: 8. This CDR3 has 15 amino acids. CDR1 and CDR2 from the germline V gene are MDHEN and SYDVKM. CDR3 amino acids: CASSSAGGPGDTQYF. The DNA for the CDR3 is TGTGCCAGCAGTTCTGCGGGGGGGCCGGGGGATACGCAGTATTTT.

The genes are TRBV6-4 and TRBJ2-3, with a weak D call TRBD2 (6 bases). V was cut by 5 bases and J by 1 base, with 10 bases left in between. Germline V CDR1 and CDR2: MRHNA, SNTAGT. CDR3 size: 14 residues. The CDR3 region has the DNA TGTGCCAGCAGTTCATCGGGGGGCACAGATACGCAGTATTTT. It translates to CASSSSGGTDTQYF.

This chain uses TRBV14 with TRBJ2-1; 9 positions match TRBD2. The CDR3 is 15 amino acids. V was pared by 5 bases and J by 4 bases, with 6 bases of the junction left unmatched. CDR1 and CDR2 from the germline V gene are SGHDN and FVKESK. CDR3 nucleotide sequence: TGTGCCAGCAGCTTTAGCGGGAGTGGGTACAATGAGCAGTTCTTC. It codes for CASSFSGSGYNEQFF.

The CDR3, as DNA: TGTGCCAGCAGCTGGGGCCAACCGGTAGGGGAAGAGACCCAGTACTTC. Translated, it gives CASSWGQPVGEETQYF. This rearrangement joins TRBV11-3 to TRBJ2-5, with D possibly matching TRBD1 (5 bases). Trimming left V 4 bases short and J 3 bases short, with 18 bases between. This CDR3 is built from 16 residues. The germline V gene encodes CDR1 SGHNT and CDR2 YENEEA.

Here the CDR3 DNA reads TGTGCCAGCTCACCAAAAACCGAAGCGGGAGGCCGGGAGCAGTACTTC. It translates to CASSPKTEAGGREQYF. This chain links TRBV18 with TRBJ2-7, with TRBD2 matching 9 bases. The V and J ends lost 2 bases and 7 bases, in that order; junction bases with no gene match: 12. There are 16 residues in the CDR3. Germline CDR1 and CDR2: KGHSH and LQKENI.

This chain links TRBV21-1 with TRBJ2-5; TRBD1 was called by the table and not checked on the DNA. TRBV21-1 is noted as a pseudogene. This CDR3 has 16 amino acids. CDR3 loop: CASSKPESGAGETQYF. The CDR3, as DNA: TGTGCCAGCAGCAAACCAGAATCAGGGGCAGGGGAGACCCAGTACTTC.

The rearrangement links TRBV5-1 to TRBJ2-5; TRBD1 agrees at 10 bases. The J call may be incorrect, as the DNA end agrees better with TRBJ2-7. Germline V gene data show CDR1 as SGHRS and CDR2 as YFSETQ. This CDR3 is 15 amino acids long. The DNA for the CDR3 is TGCGCCAGCAGCTTGGAGACAGGGGGCCTTTACGAGCAGTACTTC. Translation: CASSLETGGLYEQYF.

The V call is TRBV2, the J call TRBJ1-5; 7 positions agree with TRBD1. CDR1 and CDR2 from the germline V gene are SNHLY and FYNNEI. The CDR3 totals 15 residues. V shed 1 base and J 4 bases; nucleotides not matched to a gene: 4. CDR3 DNA sequence: TGTGCCAGCAGTGAAGGACAGGGAGGGAATCAGCCCCAGCATTTT. It encodes CASSEGQGGNQPQHF.

The count of this clone is one. Other nucleotide sequences in the sample specify the same CDR3. This rearrangement joins TRBV19 to TRBJ2-3; D not resolved. V was clipped by 1 base and J by 3 bases, with 5 bases between them. Germline V gene sequence: CDR1 LNHDA, CDR2 SQIVND (reference sequence). The CDR3 runs 13 residues. CDR3: CASSIGGTDTQYF. CDR3 bases: TGTGCCAGTAGTATAGGGGGTACAGATACGCAGTATTTT.

This clone was counted a single time. V is TRBV11-2 and J is TRBJ2-7; 8 bases are shared with TRBD1. This CDR3 is 13 amino acids long. The V gene end was trimmed by 5 bases and the J gene end by 7 bases; junction bases not matched to a gene: 7. The germline V gene encodes CDR1 SGHAT and CDR2 FQNNGV. The DNA of the CDR3 is TGTGCCAGCAGCCCCGGACAGGGAAGGGAGCAGTACTTC. Protein sequence: CASSPGQGREQYF.

The chain combines TRBV7-9 with TRBJ1-2; a possible D gene is TRBD1 (5 bases). This CDR3 has 13 amino acids. Trimming took off 0 bases at V and 6 bases at J, with 8 bases between the two ends. From germline, CDR1 is SEHNR and CDR2 FQNEAQ (reference sequence). CDR3 nucleotides: TGTGCCAGCAGCTTAGCCCAGGGTGATGGCTACACCTTC. This encodes CASSLAQGDGYTF. The whole variable domain, filled in from reference TRBV7-9 and TRBJ1-2, reads DTGVSQNPRHKITKRGQNVTFRCDPISEHNRLYWYRQTLGQGPEFLTYFQNEAQLEKSRLLSDRFSAERPKGSFSTLEIQRTEQGDSAMYLCASSLAQGDGYTFGSGTRLTVV.

The chain carries TRBV5-6 and TRBJ1-4; D unresolved. CDR3 length: 14 amino acids. Germline V gives CDR1 SGHDT, CDR2 YYEEEE. The V and J ends lost 1 base and 7 bases respectively, with 11 bases between them. The CDR3 nucleotides read TGTGCCAGCAGCTTGAGTCTCGTGGGTGAAAAACTGTTTTTT. Translated, it gives CASSLSLVGEKLFF. The variable domain in full, with the rest retrieved from reference TRBV5-6 and TRBJ1-4, is DAGVTQSPTHLIKTRGQQVTLRCSPKSGHDTVSWYQQALGQGPQFIFQYYEEEERQRGNFPDRFSGHQFPNYSSELNVNALLLGDSALYLCASSLSLVGEKLFFGSGTQLSVL.

The rearrangement uses TRBV5-6 and TRBJ2-7; D is perhaps TRBD2 (5 bases). The CDR3 is 14 residues long. Germline assignment: CDR1 SGHDT and CDR2 YYEEEE. The ends were cut back, 1 base at V and 2 bases at J, with 10 bases in the middle. CDR3: CASSLIPGTYEQYF. DNA for the CDR3: TGTGCCAGCAGCTTGATTCCCGGGACCTACGAGCAGTACTTC.

The sample holds one count of this clone. The chain employs TRBV7-2 and TRBJ2-7; TRBD2 might be the D (6 bases). Germline CDR1 SGHTA, CDR2 FQGNSA. V was clipped by 1 base and J by 0 bases, with 7 bases between them. The CDR3 is made up of 14 amino acids. This CDR3 is CASSLERASYEQYF. The DNA of the CDR3 is TGTGCCAGCAGCTTAGAGCGGGCCTCCTACGAGCAGTACTTC. Full variable domain (rest looked up from reference TRBV7-2 and TRBJ2-7): GAGVSQSPSNKVTEKGKDVELRCDPISGHTALYWYRQSLGQGLEFLIYFQGNSAPDKSGLPSDRFSAERTGGSVSTLTIQRTQQEDSAVYLCASSLERASYEQYFGPGTRLTVT.

The V call is TRBV5-1, the J call TRBJ2-7; 7 bases are shared with TRBD2. Germline values: CDR1 SGHRS, CDR2 YFSETQ. The CDR3 has 14 amino acids. Trimming at V came to 4 bases and at J to 3 bases, leaving 7 bases not matched to a gene. The DNA of the CDR3 is TGCGCCAGCAGCCCGTCGGGGGGAGGCTACGAGCAGTACTTC. Translating gives CASSPSGGGYEQYF.

The chain combines TRBV28 with TRBJ1-3; maybe TRBD1 (5 bases). Trimming stripped 4 bases from V and 2 bases from J, with 9 bases between. The CDR3 has 14 residues. Germline loops: CDR1 MDHEN, CDR2 SYDVKM. CDR3 in DNA: TGTGCCAGCAGTTCAGGGTCGACTGGAAACACCATATATTTT. It translates to CASSSGSTGNTIYF.

Worth noting for this clone: Within the sample, other DNA sequences also encode this same CDR3. The chain has TRBV7-2 and TRBJ1-5; D ambiguous. Germline loops: CDR1 SGHTA, CDR2 FQGNSA. The CDR3 runs 13 residues. V lost 1 base and J lost 7, with 8 bases in between. DNA for the CDR3: TGTGCCAGCAGCTTAGGCACCTACCAGCCCCAGCATTTT. Translation gives CASSLGTYQPQHF. Supplemented by reference TRBV7-2 and TRBJ1-5, the full variable domain reads GAGVSQSPSNKVTEKGKDVELRCDPISGHTALYWYRQSLGQGLEFLIYFQGNSAPDKSGLPSDRFSAERTGGSVSTLTIQRTQQEDSAVYLCASSLGTYQPQHFGDGTRLSIL.

This sequence joins TRBV6-5 and TRBJ1-6; possibly TRBD1 for D (5 bases). V lost 5 bases to trimming and J lost 6 bases, with 8 bases between them. Germline V gene lookup returns CDR1 MNHEY and CDR2 SVGAGI. This CDR3 is 13 amino acids long. CDR3 protein: CASSQGLNSPLHF. CDR3 DNA sequence: TGTGCCAGCAGTCAGGGCCTTAATTCACCCCTCCACTTT.

The chain employs TRBV6-5 and TRBJ1-2; no firm D call. The CDR3 has 13 residues. Germline CDR1 MNHEY, CDR2 SVGAGI. The V end lost 5 bases, the J end lost 7 bases, and 14 bases lay between the germline ends. The CDR3 sequence is CASSEPPHSGYTF. CDR3 DNA: TGTGCCAGCAGTGAACCCCCCCACTCTGGCTACACCTTC.